A single sample gave rise to the 3 T cell receptor beta chains below, sequenced in a study of T and B cells in COVID-19 patients. TRB rearrangements were amplified by multiplex PCR with BIOMED2 TRB-A/B primers. TCRdb analysed the multiplex PCR reads with MiXCR anew, one entry per CDR3 protein. This sample has roughly 5,800 distinct CDR3 sequences; around 26% occur once, and the top ten carry 12%. Each TRB amplification used roughly 250-550 ng of genomic DNA from blood. The sample taken for sequencing was blood. Every receptor here comes from a human donor with active COVID-19.

By sample fraction, this clonotype is large (0.1 to 1%). This sequence joins TRBV19 and TRBJ2-2, with 8 bases matching TRBD1. V was pared by 5 bases and J by 4 bases, with 6 bases of the junction left unmatched. The germline V gene has CDR1 LNHDA and CDR2 SQIVND (reference sequence). The CDR3 length is 15 residues. In nucleotides, the CDR3 is TGTGCCAGTAGTTCAGGGGGCGCGAGCACCGGGGAGCTGTTTTTT. Protein: CASSSGGASTGELFF.

In regard to this clonotype: As the CDR3 is not closed by the conserved phenylalanine or tryptophan, this likely results from a read error. The gene calls are TRBV7-9 and TRBJ2-6, with a possible D match to TRBD2 (6 bases). Germline CDR1 reads SEHNR; CDR2 reads FQNEAQ (reference sequence). V was trimmed by 5 bases and J by 0 bases, leaving 14 bases between them. The CDR3 spans 17 residues. The DNA of the CDR3 is TGTGCCAGCAGCCCCGGGACTGGACTCTCTGGGGCCAACGTCCTGACTCTC. As protein: CASSPGTGLSGANVLTL.

Sample share makes this clonotype medium-sized (0.01 to 0.1%). V and J are TRBV30 and TRBJ1-2, with D unresolved. Germline V lookup: CDR1 GTSNPN, CDR2 SVGIG (reference sequence). CDR3 length equals 13 residues. The V end was cut by 4 bases, the J end by 2 bases, with 11 bases between. CDR3 sequence reads: CAWNRVGNYGYTF. For the CDR3, the DNA is TGTGCCTGGAATAGAGTCGGGAACTATGGCTACACCTTC.